This TCR beta chain came from a study of cytomegalovirus exposure and HLA in healthy donors. Study-level background: An early release of data contained some 80 million unique TCRs, which came from HLA-typed donors. Study-wide results and caveats: More clonal expansion characterized HLA-associated TCR beta chains than equally common others in a later analysis. Reports indicated that the classifier achieved high specificity and sensitivity in diagnosing cytomegalovirus status. Confirmation was obtained in vitro that a few CMV-associated chains are specific for CMV antigens.

Primers included in the PCR were 60 Vbeta and 13 Jbeta primers. Profiled with immunoSEQ multiplex PCR; TCRdb holds only in-frame clones, not every one. The table records 140,000 or so clones, 61% of them present only once. As concerns this clone: Its antigen is undetermined.

Trimming removed 1 base at V and 10 bases at J, with 11 bases between. CDR3 size: 13 residues. CDR1 is MNHEY, CDR2 SMNVEV, per germline (reference sequence). Source material: PBMCs. This rearrangement joins TRBV27 to TRBJ2-1, with D hard to call. The sequence derives from a male donor in good health and CMV-seronegative. The CDR3 loop reads CASSLFRAREQFF. The CDR3 DNA is TGTGCCAGCAGTTTATTCCGAGCTCGCGAGCAGTTCTTC.